This TCR beta chain was recovered during a study of T-cell reconstitution after alpha-beta-depleted transplantation in children. General observations from the study: At one year after transplant, newly produced T cells mostly accounted for T-cell counts and diversity. Reports say that about two months after transplant, the alpha-beta T cells came out of several hundred graft clones that had expanded. Several patients had high TCRbeta diversity at day 60; it came from surviving recipient T cells and thymic progenitors.

This clonotype was counted at least ten times. No antigen is known for it. CDR3 length: 12 amino acids. V lost 7 bases and J 6 bases, leaving 13 bases between the germline ends. CDR1 is SGHTA and CDR2 is FQGNSA in the germline V gene. Using unique molecular identifiers, the investigators prepared the TCRbeta library. TCRdb ran MiXCR on the PCR reads and lists one entry per CDR3 protein. This table has roughly 98,000 distinct CDR3 sequences, roughly a sixth appearing once. The material sequenced was PBMCs, mostly from graft donor cells, taken 180 days after TCRalphabeta/CD19-depleted stem cell transplant. This chain uses TRBV7-2 with TRBJ2-7; D is possibly TRBD2 (6 bases). The TCR comes from a male patient aged 2-9 years who had a stem cell transplant for acute lymphoblastic leukemia, so the T cells may come from the graft donor. The CDR3 protein is CASKRGTGEQYF. The CDR3 DNA reads as TGTGCCAGCAAACGGGGGACGGGCGAGCAGTACTTC. Full variable domain (missing parts from reference TRBV7-2 and TRBJ2-7): GAGVSQSPSNKVTEKGKDVELRCDPISGHTALYWYRQSLGQGLEFLIYFQGNSAPDKSGLPSDRFSAERTGGSVSTLTIQRTQQEDSAVYLCASKRGTGEQYFGPGTRLTVT.